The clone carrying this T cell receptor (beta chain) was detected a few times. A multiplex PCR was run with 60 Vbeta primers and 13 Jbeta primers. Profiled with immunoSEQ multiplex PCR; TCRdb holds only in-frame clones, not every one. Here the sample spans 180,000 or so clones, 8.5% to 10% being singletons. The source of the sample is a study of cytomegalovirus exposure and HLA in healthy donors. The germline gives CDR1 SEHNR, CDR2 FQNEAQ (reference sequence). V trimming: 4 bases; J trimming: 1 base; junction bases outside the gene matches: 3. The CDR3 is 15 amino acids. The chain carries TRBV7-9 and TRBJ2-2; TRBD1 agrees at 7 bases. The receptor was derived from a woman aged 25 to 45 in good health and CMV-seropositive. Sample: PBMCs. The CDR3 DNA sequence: TGTGCCAGCAGCTCGGACAGGAGGAACACCGGGGAGCTGTTTTTT. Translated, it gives CASSSDRRNTGELFF.